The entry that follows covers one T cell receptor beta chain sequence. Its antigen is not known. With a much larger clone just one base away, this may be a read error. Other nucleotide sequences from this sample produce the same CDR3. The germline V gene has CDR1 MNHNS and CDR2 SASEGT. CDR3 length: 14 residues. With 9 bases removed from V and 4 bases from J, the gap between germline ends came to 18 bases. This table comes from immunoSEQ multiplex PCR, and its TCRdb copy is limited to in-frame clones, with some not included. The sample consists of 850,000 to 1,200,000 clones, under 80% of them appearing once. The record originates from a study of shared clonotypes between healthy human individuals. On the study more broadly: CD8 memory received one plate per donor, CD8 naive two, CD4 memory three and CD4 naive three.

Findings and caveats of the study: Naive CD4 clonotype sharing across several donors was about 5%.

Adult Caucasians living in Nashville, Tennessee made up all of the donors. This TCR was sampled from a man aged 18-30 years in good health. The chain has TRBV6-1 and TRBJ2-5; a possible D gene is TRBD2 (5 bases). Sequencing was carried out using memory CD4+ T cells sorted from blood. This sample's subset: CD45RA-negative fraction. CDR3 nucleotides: TGTGCCAGTGCCCGGGGTAGAGGTCCAGAGACCCAGTACTTC. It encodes CASARGRGPETQYF.